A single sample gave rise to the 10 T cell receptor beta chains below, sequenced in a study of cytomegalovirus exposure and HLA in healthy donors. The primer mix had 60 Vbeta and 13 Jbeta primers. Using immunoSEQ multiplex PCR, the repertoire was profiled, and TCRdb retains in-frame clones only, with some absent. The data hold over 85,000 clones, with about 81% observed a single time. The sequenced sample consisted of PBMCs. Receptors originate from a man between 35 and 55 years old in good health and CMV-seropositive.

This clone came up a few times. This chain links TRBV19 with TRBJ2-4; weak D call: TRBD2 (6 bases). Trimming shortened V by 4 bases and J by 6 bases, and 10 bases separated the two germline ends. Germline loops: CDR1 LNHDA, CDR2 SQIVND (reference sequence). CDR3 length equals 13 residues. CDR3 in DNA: TGTGCCAGTAGTACCGGGGGAATAAACATTCAGTACTTC. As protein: CASSTGGINIQYF. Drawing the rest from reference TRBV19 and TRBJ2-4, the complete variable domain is DGGITQSPKYLFRKEGQNVTLSCEQNLNHDAMYWYRQDPGQGLRLIYYSQIVNDFQKGDIAEGYSVSREKKESFPLTVTSAQKNPTAFYLCASSTGGINIQYFGAGTRLSVL.

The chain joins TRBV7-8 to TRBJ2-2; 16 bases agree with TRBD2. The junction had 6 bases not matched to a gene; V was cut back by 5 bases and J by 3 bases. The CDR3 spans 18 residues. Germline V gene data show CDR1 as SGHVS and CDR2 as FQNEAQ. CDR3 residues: CASSPGTSGGGDTGELFF. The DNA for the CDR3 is TGTGCCAGCAGCCCAGGGACTAGCGGGGGGGGCGACACCGGGGAGCTGTTTTTT.

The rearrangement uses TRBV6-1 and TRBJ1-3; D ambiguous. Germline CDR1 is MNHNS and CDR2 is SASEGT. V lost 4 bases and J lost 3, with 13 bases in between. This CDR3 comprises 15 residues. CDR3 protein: CASSGSAGYGNTIYF. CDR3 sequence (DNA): TGTGCCAGCAGTGGTTCAGCGGGATATGGAAACACCATATATTTT.

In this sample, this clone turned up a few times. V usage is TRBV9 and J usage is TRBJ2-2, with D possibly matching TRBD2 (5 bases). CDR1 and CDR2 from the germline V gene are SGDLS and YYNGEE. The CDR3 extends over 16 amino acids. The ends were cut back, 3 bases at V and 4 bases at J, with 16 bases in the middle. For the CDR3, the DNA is TGTGCCAGCAGCGACCCCGTCGGGGATCCCACCGGGGAGCTGTTTTTT. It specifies CASSDPVGDPTGELFF.

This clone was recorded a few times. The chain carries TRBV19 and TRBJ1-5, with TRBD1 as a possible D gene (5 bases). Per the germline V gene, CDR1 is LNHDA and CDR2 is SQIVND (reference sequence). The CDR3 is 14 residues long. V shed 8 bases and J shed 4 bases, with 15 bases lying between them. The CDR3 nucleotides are TGTGCCAGTGAAAGAAGGGGCCGGAATCAGCCCCAGCATTTT. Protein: CASERRGRNQPQHF.

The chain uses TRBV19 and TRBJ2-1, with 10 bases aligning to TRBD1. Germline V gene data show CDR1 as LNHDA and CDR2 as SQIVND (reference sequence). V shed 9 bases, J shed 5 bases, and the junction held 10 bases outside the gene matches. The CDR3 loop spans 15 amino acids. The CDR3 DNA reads TGTGCCAGCCTAGCCGGGACAGGGGTCGACAATGAGCAGTTCTTC. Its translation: CASLAGTGVDNEQFF.

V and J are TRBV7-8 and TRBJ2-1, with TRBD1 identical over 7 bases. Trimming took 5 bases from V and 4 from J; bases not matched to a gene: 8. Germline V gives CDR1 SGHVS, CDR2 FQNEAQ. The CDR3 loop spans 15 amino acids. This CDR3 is CASSATWTGYNEQFF. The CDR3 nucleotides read TGTGCCAGCAGCGCGACGTGGACAGGATACAATGAGCAGTTCTTC.

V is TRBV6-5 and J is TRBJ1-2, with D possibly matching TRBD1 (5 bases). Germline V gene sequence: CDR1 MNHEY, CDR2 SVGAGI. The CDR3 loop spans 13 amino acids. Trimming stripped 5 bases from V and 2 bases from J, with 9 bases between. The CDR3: CASSQHRNYGYTF. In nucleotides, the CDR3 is TGTGCCAGCAGTCAACACAGGAACTATGGCTACACCTTC.

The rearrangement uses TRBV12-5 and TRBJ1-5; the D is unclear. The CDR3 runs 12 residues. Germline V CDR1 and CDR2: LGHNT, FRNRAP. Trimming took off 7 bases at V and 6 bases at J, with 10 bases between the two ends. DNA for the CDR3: TGTGCTAGTGCCCTTTCGGGTCAGCCCCAGCATTTT. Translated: CASALSGQPQHF.

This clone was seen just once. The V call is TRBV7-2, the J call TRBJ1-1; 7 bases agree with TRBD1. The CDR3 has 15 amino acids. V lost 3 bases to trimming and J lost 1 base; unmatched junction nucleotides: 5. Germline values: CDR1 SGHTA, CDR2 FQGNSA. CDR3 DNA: TGTGCCAGCAGCTTGACAGGGTGGGGGAACACTGAAGCTTTCTTT. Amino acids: CASSLTGWGNTEAFF.